This entry concerns a single T cell receptor beta chain. As yet, its antigen is unknown. The data belong to a study of memory CD4+ T cells and cytomegalovirus serostatus. Study observations and caveats: Median bootstrapped AUC for CMV status was approximately 0.96 originally, 0.75 to 0.91 US-trained. Of about 150 reported CMV TCRbeta sequences, around 63 were found in memory CD4+ repertoires.

Single viable CD3+CD4+CD8-CD45RO+ cells were sorted as the memory CD4+ T cells. CMV serostatus came from serum IgG against pp150, pp28, p38, p52. In the study's own analysis: After removing out-of-frame reads, 2,204,828 distinct TCRbeta sequences remained. Sequencing used immunoSEQ multiplex PCR; TCRdb keeps in-frame clones, though not all of them. V and J calls plus clone size are reproduced from that table; the DNA served to infer D and trimming. The sample holds about 39,000 clones, around three quarters seen once. This CDR3 contains 15 residues. Germline V gene lookup returns CDR1 MNHEY and CDR2 SVGAGI. Deletions cut 6 bases from V and 0 bases from J, with 14 bases between.

The sequenced material came from memory CD4+ T cells from blood. The chain joins TRBV6-5 to TRBJ1-1, with D uncertain. This TCR derives from an adult in good health and CMV-seronegative. The CDR3 bases are TGTGCCAGCAGAGGTCTTCCGTTCATGAACACTGAAGCTTTCTTT. Translated: CASRGLPFMNTEAFF.